The source of this T cell receptor (beta chain) is a study of blood T cell repertoires in COVID-19. Here immunoSEQ multiplex PCR was the method, and the copy in TCRdb shows in-frame clones only, minus some. This sample has approximately 380,000 clones, with 80% to 95% found just once. The V gene end was trimmed by 6 bases and the J gene end by 5 bases; junction bases not matched to a gene: 9. The CDR3 is made up of 16 amino acids. Germline-derived CDR1 and CDR2 are KGHDR and SFDVKD. The chain carries TRBV24-1 and TRBJ2-1; 10 nucleotides agree with TRBD2. Sequencing used PBMCs or T cells enriched from blood (not recorded which). The sequence came from a woman aged 40-49 years who had been exposed to COVID-19. For the CDR3, the DNA is TGTGCCACCAGTTTTGGGCTAGCGGGAGTTGACAATGAGCAGTTCTTC. Its translation is CATSFGLAGVDNEQFF.